The 3 T cell receptor beta chains listed next were all sequenced from one sample in a study of T-cell memory formation after mild COVID-19. Via MiXCR, TCRdb re-called the 5' RACE reads, giving one row per CDR3 protein. This sample yields tens of thousands of distinct CDR3 sequences, of which about 23% are seen a single time; less than 55% belongs to the top ten. Sample: PBMCs or a T cell subset sorted from them (not recorded which). These receptors were collected from a man aged 18 to 35 who had mild COVID-19 (a few samples of this study predate the infection). Cell type and time point are not known.

This clonotype appeared a few times. The chain couples TRBV4-3 to TRBJ1-2; 7 nucleotides line up with TRBD1. The CDR3 covers 14 residues. Looked up from germline, CDR1 is LGHNA and CDR2 is YSLEER. Unmatched junction bases numbered 4, after V lost 0 bases and J lost 6 bases. The CDR3 DNA reads TGCGCCAGCAGCCAAGATAGGGGGCTCGATGGCTACACCTTC. Protein sequence: CASSQDRGLDGYTF.

This clonotype has at least ten counts. The rearrangement joins TRBV12-5 to TRBJ2-1; 10 bases align to TRBD1. The V gene's germline CDR1 is LGHNT and CDR2 FRNRAP. J lost 8 bases, V lost 2 bases, and 6 bases had no gene match. CDR3 length: 15 residues. The CDR3 here is CASGLTGTGEDEQFF. For the CDR3, the DNA is TGTGCTAGTGGTTTGACCGGGACAGGGGAAGATGAGCAGTTCTTC. The variable domain in full, with the rest retrieved from reference TRBV12-5 and TRBJ2-1, is DARVTQTPRHKVTEMGQEVTMRCQPILGHNTVFWYRQTMMQGLELLAYFRNRAPLDDSGMPKDRFSAEMPDATLATLKIQPSEPRDSAVYFCASGLTGTGEDEQFFGPGTRLTVL.

This clonotype has only a few counts. The rearrangement links TRBV11-2 to TRBJ2-7; tentatively, D is TRBD1 (6 bases). This CDR3 is built from 18 residues. CDR1 is SGHAT and CDR2 is FQNNGV in the germline V gene. V was clipped by 0 bases and J by 3 bases, with 21 bases between them. In nucleotides, the CDR3 is TGTGCCAGCAGCTTAGACGTTTTCATCCCGGGACAAGTCTACGAGCAGTACTTC. Translation: CASSLDVFIPGQVYEQYF.